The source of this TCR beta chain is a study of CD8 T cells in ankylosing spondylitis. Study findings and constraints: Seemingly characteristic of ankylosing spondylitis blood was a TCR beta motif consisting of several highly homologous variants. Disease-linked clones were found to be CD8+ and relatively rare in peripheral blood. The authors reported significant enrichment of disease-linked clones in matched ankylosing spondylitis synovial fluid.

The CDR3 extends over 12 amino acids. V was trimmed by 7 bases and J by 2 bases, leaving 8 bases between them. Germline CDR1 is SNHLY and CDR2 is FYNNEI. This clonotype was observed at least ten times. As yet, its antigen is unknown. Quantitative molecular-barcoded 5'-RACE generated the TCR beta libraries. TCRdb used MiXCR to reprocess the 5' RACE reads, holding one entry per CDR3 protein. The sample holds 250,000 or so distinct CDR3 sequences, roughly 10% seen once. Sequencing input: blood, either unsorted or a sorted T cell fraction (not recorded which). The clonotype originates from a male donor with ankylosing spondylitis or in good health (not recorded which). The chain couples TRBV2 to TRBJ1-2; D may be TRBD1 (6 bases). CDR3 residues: CASTGQNYGYTF. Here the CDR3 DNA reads TGTGCCAGCACCGGACAGAACTATGGCTACACCTTC.